The present T cell receptor beta chain was sequenced within a study of cytomegalovirus exposure and HLA in healthy donors. V lost 0 bases to trimming and J lost 7 bases; unmatched junction nucleotides: 9. Germline V lookup: CDR1 SEHNR, CDR2 FQNEAQ (reference sequence). The CDR3 loop spans 17 amino acids. 13 Jbeta primers and 60 Vbeta primers were used for the PCR. Here immunoSEQ multiplex PCR was the method, and the copy in TCRdb shows in-frame clones only, minus some. The sample has tens of thousands of clones; 65% to 90% are singletons. The sample taken for sequencing was PBMCs. The receptor comes from a human donor in good health. V gene TRBV7-9 combines with J gene TRBJ1-4, with 9 nucleotides matching TRBD1. DNA of the CDR3: TGTGCCAGCAGCTTAGCCTACAGGGGGCTTGATATTGAAAAACTGTTTTTT. Its protein is CASSLAYRGLDIEKLFF.